The source of this TCR beta chain is a study of T cells in Graves' hyperthyroidism and ophthalmopathy. The study's findings and limits: A 13 V-J signature model discriminated ophthalmopathy versus stable hyperthyroidism.

Thyroid ultrasound and orbital computed tomography, with clinical symptoms and serum thyroxine and TRAb, informed diagnoses. The PBMCs had their origin in around 9.1 ml of fresh peripheral blood. This clonotype was picked up many times. Antigen specificity is unknown. Regions amplified from RNA transcripts were the TCR beta CDR3 regions. Primed by the HTBI set, a first-round RT-PCR was run on the TCR CDR3. TCRdb processed the multiplex PCR reads anew with MiXCR; each CDR3 protein has one entry. Seen here are about 560,000 distinct CDR3 sequences, around 15% observed once, and the top ten hold about 14%. Specimen: blood. The sequence was collected from a woman aged 40 to 55 with Graves' hyperthyroidism.

Here the CDR3 DNA reads TGTGCCAGCAGCCCGGGGACATACGACGAAAAACTGTTTTTT. Amino acid sequence: CASSPGTYDEKLFF. This chain uses TRBV5-5 with TRBJ1-4; D is possibly TRBD1 (6 bases). Trimming took off 4 bases at V and 8 bases at J, with 15 bases between the two ends. CDR3 length: 14 residues. Looked up from germline, CDR1 is SGHKS and CDR2 is YYEKEE (reference sequence).